A single sample is the source of the 8 T cell receptor beta chains below, sequenced in a study of blood T cell repertoires in COVID-19. Assay: immunoSEQ multiplex PCR; the TCRdb copy retains only in-frame clones and omits some. The sample consists of some 160,000 clones, around nine tenths of them appearing once. Sample: peripheral blood. These receptors all come from an elderly woman with COVID-19, enrolled during active disease.

The chain joins TRBV4-3 to TRBJ2-7; TRBD1 might be the D (5 bases). This CDR3 region has 14 residues. CDR1 and CDR2 (germline): LGHNA, YSLEER. V lost 2 bases and J lost 0, with 8 bases in between. CDR3: CASSQTGDSYEQYF. The CDR3 nucleotides are TGCGCCAGCAGCCAAACAGGCGACTCCTACGAGCAGTACTTC.

The chain carries TRBV6-5 and TRBJ1-3; D possibly corresponds to TRBD1 (5 bases). V was clipped by 5 bases and J by 4 bases, with 15 bases between them. The length of the CDR3 is 15 residues. Germline CDR1 reads MNHEY; CDR2 reads SVGAGI. CDR3 loop: CASSQGSVPGNTIYF. DNA of the CDR3: TGTGCCAGCAGTCAGGGCTCGGTCCCCGGAAACACCATATATTTT.

The V and J genes are TRBV6-4 and TRBJ2-4; D unclear. V gave up 4 bases and J gave up 0 bases, with 16 bases separating them. Germline V CDR1 and CDR2: MRHNA, SNTAGT. This CDR3 region has 17 residues. CDR3 coding DNA: TGTGCCAGCAGTGCCATTGTGGGCACCATAGCCAAAAACATTCAGTACTTC. It is translated as CASSAIVGTIAKNIQYF.

This clone came up a few times. The chain is built from TRBV19 and TRBJ1-5, with D perhaps matching TRBD1 (5 bases). Looked up from germline, CDR1 is LNHDA and CDR2 is SQIVND (reference sequence). This CDR3 region has 15 residues. The V end was cut by 3 bases, the J end by 9 bases, with 18 bases between. In DNA form, the CDR3 reads TGTGCCAGTAGTATCCCCCCAGGGCTCAGCTCGCCCCAGCATTTT. It yields the protein CASSIPPGLSSPQHF.

This clone appeared a single time. The chain recombines TRBV4-3 with TRBJ2-5, with 10 bases identical to TRBD1. V dropped 5 bases and J dropped 1; count of bases not matched to a gene: 4. Per the germline V gene, CDR1 is LGHNA and CDR2 is YSLEER. The CDR3 is made up of 15 amino acids. The CDR3 reads CASSAGQGVQETQYF. CDR3 DNA: TGCGCCAGCAGCGCTGGACAGGGGGTCCAAGAGACCCAGTACTTC.

Only one count was recorded for this clone. The chain is built from TRBV18 and TRBJ2-5; D uncertain. V lost 2 bases and J lost 2, with 6 bases in between. Germline V gives CDR1 KGHSH, CDR2 LQKENI. The CDR3 contains 13 residues. Written as DNA, the CDR3 is TGTGCCAGCTCACCAACAGATCAAGAGACCCAGTACTTC. This translates into CASSPTDQETQYF.

CDR3 loop: CASSLGADSGNTIYF. The CDR3 nucleotides read TGCGCCAGCAGCTTGGGGGCAGACTCTGGAAACACCATATATTTT. The J gene is TRBJ1-3, the V gene TRBV5-1, with D hard to call. CDR1 is SGHRS, CDR2 YFSETQ, per germline. The CDR3 has 15 amino acids. The ends were cut back, 0 bases at V and 0 bases at J, with 7 bases in the middle.

V gene TRBV14 combines with J gene TRBJ2-7; TRBD1 matches 7 bases. This CDR3 comprises 17 residues. CDR1 is SGHDN, CDR2 FVKESK, per germline. V shed 1 base, J shed 5 bases, and the junction held 14 bases outside the gene matches. CDR3 bases: TGTGCCAGCAGCCAAGCCCTCCGGGACAGAGTCTTTAACGAGCAGTACTTC. Amino acids: CASSQALRDRVFNEQYF.